These 8 T cell receptor beta chains were sequenced from one sample in a study of identical twins (dated by TCRdb to about 2016). The library was obtained by 5' RACE. TCRdb lists the instrument as Illumina HiSeq 2000. TCRdb reprocessing: public reads trimmed at Q25 with fastp, clones called with MiXCR, in-frame beta chains kept. Every entry covers one CDR3 protein and lists the most common genes and DNA from its rows. The sample data list roughly 230,000 distinct CDR3 sequences, and about 9% of these were observed just once. Over 2.5% of the sample goes to the ten largest clones. This sample was shared with a second study, whose subject was yellow fever vaccine responses in identical twins.

Material: CD8+ T cells sorted from blood. Receptors were obtained from a woman under 30 in good health.

The J gene is TRBJ2-1, the V gene TRBV6-5; 7 bases line up with TRBD2. Germline V gene sequence: CDR1 MNHEY, CDR2 SVGAGI. There are 14 residues in the CDR3. The V and J ends lost 0 bases and 5 bases, in that order; junction bases with no gene match: 1. CDR3 residues: CASSYSGGNNEQFF. The CDR3 DNA reads TGTGCCAGCAGTTACTCGGGGGGGAACAATGAGCAGTTCTTC.

This clonotype was counted only a few times. The CDR3 loop is CASSPDSNQPQHF. The CDR3 DNA follows: TGTGCCAGCAGTCCCGACAGCAATCAGCCCCAGCATTTT. This chain links TRBV6-1 with TRBJ1-5, with D unclear. CDR1 and CDR2 from the germline V gene are MNHNS and SASEGT. The germline V and J ends were trimmed by 5 bases and 1 base, with 6 bases remaining between them. The CDR3 covers 13 residues.

V is TRBV15 and J is TRBJ1-4; 9 nucleotides line up with TRBD1. Germline CDR1 and CDR2: LNHNV and YYDKDF (reference sequence). The CDR3 covers 15 residues. Trimming at V came to 5 bases and at J to 5 bases, leaving 6 bases not matched to a gene. The CDR3 reads CATSDRTGANEKLFF. The CDR3 DNA reads as TGTGCCACCAGCGACCGGACAGGGGCGAATGAAAAACTGTTTTTT.

The genes are TRBV5-1 and TRBJ2-3; D gene ambiguous. The V end lost 4 bases, the J end lost 2 bases, and 11 bases lay between the germline ends. Per germline, CDR1 SGHRS and CDR2 YFSETQ. The CDR3 extends over 14 amino acids. CDR3 protein: CASSLPDHTDTQYF. CDR3 in DNA: TGCGCCAGCAGCCTACCGGACCACACAGATACGCAGTATTTT. Based on the CDR3 plus reference TRBV5-1 and TRBJ2-3, the full variable domain is KAGVTQTPRYLIKTRGQQVTLSCSPISGHRSVSWYQQTPGQGLQFLFEYFSETQRNKGNFPGRFSGRQFSNSRSEMNVSTLELGDSALYLCASSLPDHTDTQYFGPGTRLTVL.

Points on this clonotype: This may be a read error: a much more frequent sequence differs by one nucleotide. The rearrangement uses TRBV29-1 and TRBJ2-1, with D perhaps assigned TRBD1 or TRBD2 (5 bases each). The V end lost 6 bases, the J end lost 5 bases, and 17 bases lay between the germline ends. Germline V gene sequence: CDR1 SQVTM, CDR2 ANQGSEA. The CDR3 spans 14 residues. The CDR3 protein is CSVVGREIHNEQFF. CDR3 nucleotide sequence: TGCAGCGTCGTGGGACGGGAAATACACAATGAGCAGTTCTTC.

At least ten counts were recorded for this clonotype. The chain links TRBV12-3 or TRBV12-4 to TRBJ2-7; 7 bases map to TRBD2. The V gene end was trimmed by 5 bases and the J gene end by 5 bases; junction bases not matched to a gene: 3. The CDR3 runs 12 residues. Here the CDR3 DNA reads TGTGCCAGCAGTCCGGCGGGGGACGAGCAGTACTTC. This codes for CASSPAGDEQYF.

At least ten counts were recorded for this clonotype. The chain employs TRBV11-2 and TRBJ2-5; 7 bases fit TRBD2. The V segment lost 5 bases and the J segment 5 bases; nucleotides outside the gene matches: 11. Germline V gene data show CDR1 as SGHAT and CDR2 as FQNNGV. The CDR3 runs 15 residues. CDR3 DNA: TGTGCCAGCAGCCCCACATGGGGGGGTATGGAGACCCAGTACTTC. Its translation is CASSPTWGGMETQYF.

This clonotype was observed a few times. This chain joins TRBV7-2 and TRBJ2-7; 7 positions agree with TRBD1. There are 13 residues in the CDR3. From germline, CDR1 is SGHTA and CDR2 FQGNSA. J gave up 6 bases and V 2 bases, and 4 bases lay outside the gene matches. The CDR3 DNA is TGTGCCAGCAGCTTACAGCCAGGGGGCGAGCAGTACTTC. Protein sequence: CASSLQPGGEQYF.